The entry below gives a single T cell receptor beta chain sequence along with its context. Its target is not known. Vbeta (60) and Jbeta (13) primers were used in the PCR. The repertoire was sequenced with immunoSEQ multiplex PCR; TCRdb's copy has only in-frame clones and lacks some. In the table there are 110,000 or so clones, roughly 70% of which are singletons. Samples came from healthy bone marrow donors. This record belongs to a study of cytomegalovirus exposure and HLA in healthy donors. Study-wide results and limits: TRBV6-2, TRBV6-3 and some other V segments were excluded as indistinguishable. Most observed TCR sequences were rare, whereas some public TCRs were detected in many donors.

There are 17 residues in the CDR3. The V gene's germline CDR1 is GTSNPN and CDR2 SVGIG (reference sequence). V shed 1 base, J shed 7 bases, and the junction held 12 bases outside the gene matches. The V gene is TRBV30, the J gene TRBJ1-5, with 11 bases that match TRBD1. The sequenced material came from PBMCs. The clonotype comes from a middle-aged woman in good health and CMV-seropositive. The CDR3 DNA reads as TGTGCCTGGAGTGGCCTGTCGGACAGGGGGCGAGAACAGCCCCAGCATTTT. Translating gives CAWSGLSDRGREQPQHF.